These T cell receptor beta chains were read from a single sample in a study of long-term antiretroviral therapy in people with HIV. Clones were read by immunoSEQ multiplex PCR, and TCRdb kept only the in-frame ones, dropping some. Of 20,000 to 25,000 clones detected, less than 85% appear once; the ten largest clones hold approximately 12%. Source: unsorted PBMCs, taken roughly 21 months before starting antiretroviral therapy. Receptors were obtained from a woman in her thirties or forties with HIV. The conserved cysteine and the conserved F or W are not part of the CDR3 here. The D gene is left open where the match is weak.

11,.,TRBV7-7,TRBJ2-1,ASSPNSGNEQF
13,TRBD2,TRBV6-1,TRBJ2-3,ASSVTSGGADTQY
11,.,TRBV2,TRBJ2-3,ASRESPGDTQY
10,.,TRBV7-9,TRBJ1-6,ASSFGNSPLH
11,.,TRBV7-2,TRBJ1-5,ASSLARDQPQH
10,.,TRBV7-7,TRBJ1-1,ASSLWGTEAF
12,.,TRBV5-1,TRBJ2-7,ASSLEGFSYEQY
14,.,TRBV6-1,TRBJ1-5,ASSEGSHRGNQPQH
11,.,TRBV6-4,TRBJ1-5,ASSPTRGQPQH
12,.,TRBV6-1,TRBJ1-1,ASSDPGWNTEAF